This T cell receptor beta chain stems from a study of blood T cell repertoires in COVID-19. The overall study: The origin of the acute and convalescent COVID-19 samples was the United States, Italy and Spain.

The table came from immunoSEQ multiplex PCR; TCRdb's copy has only in-frame clones and leaves some out. This sample yields 150,000 to 200,000 clones, of which around 90% are seen a single time; approximately 0.64% belongs to the top ten. The CDR3 has 15 residues. Germline V gene data show CDR1 as GTSNPN and CDR2 as SVGIG (reference sequence). The V end lost 1 base, the J end lost 3 bases, and 13 bases lay between the germline ends. This TCR was recovered from a man aged 50-59 years with acute or convalescent COVID-19. This rearrangement joins TRBV30 to TRBJ2-1; D is perhaps TRBD2 (6 bases). Sequencing used peripheral blood. CDR3 in amino acids: CAWSDAGPLYNEQFF. The CDR3 DNA reads as TGTGCCTGGAGTGACGCGGGACCCCTCTACAATGAGCAGTTCTTC.